Listed here are 9 T cell receptor beta chains from one sample, sequenced in a study of response to subunit inactivated influenza vaccine (dated by TCRdb to the late 2010s). The protocol used for the library was RT-PCR. Sequenced using an Illumina HiSeq 2500. TCRdb reanalyzed the raw reads on its own, using fastp at Q25 for trimming and MiXCR for clone calling, and kept in-frame beta chains. Under each unique CDR3 protein, matching rows form one entry showing the most common genes and DNA. The sample contains approximately 170,000 distinct CDR3 sequences, about an eighth of them found a single time. The ten largest clones represent 26% of the sample. The sample in question was CD8+ T cells sorted from PBMCs, obtained 4 to 6 days after vaccination. These receptors were taken from a man between 50 and 59 years old who received an inactivated influenza vaccine. Donor details come from another sample of the same person, matched by shared clones.

The chain couples TRBV20-1 to TRBJ2-3, with a weak D call TRBD2 (6 bases). Trimming took off 0 bases at V and 8 bases at J, with 24 bases between the two ends. The CDR3 sequence is 17 residues long. Germline-derived CDR1 and CDR2 are DFQATT and SNEGSKA (reference sequence). The CDR3 coding sequence is TGCAGTGCTAGAGAATTAAGGCTAGCGCTCCTCCAGGGTACGCAGTATTTT. Translation gives CSARELRLALLQGTQYF.

At least ten counts were recorded for this clonotype. The CDR3 spells CASSLLDLGETDTQYF. DNA of the CDR3: TGTGCCAGCAGTTTATTGGATTTAGGGGAGACAGATACGCAGTATTTT. This chain joins TRBV28 and TRBJ2-3; TRBD1 or TRBD2 may be the D gene (5 bases each). CDR3 length: 16 residues. The germline V gene has CDR1 MDHEN and CDR2 SYDVKM. The V end was cut by 1 base, the J end by 3 bases, with 14 bases between.

J is TRBJ1-6 and V is TRBV28, with a tentative D call TRBD1 (5 bases). Germline V gene data show CDR1 as MDHEN and CDR2 as SYDVKM. This CDR3 region has 16 residues. Trimming left V 5 bases short and J 8 bases short, with 19 bases between. CDR3 residues: CASSPRGSPVDSPLHF. The CDR3 region has the DNA TGTGCCAGCAGTCCCCGGGGGTCCCCTGTGGATTCACCCCTCCACTTT.

The J gene is TRBJ2-5, the V gene TRBV12-5; no clear D gene. Germline CDR1 and CDR2: LGHNT and FRNRAP. The CDR3 is 13 residues long. V was cut by 7 bases and J by 1 base, with 10 bases left in between. The CDR3 is CASAETTQETQYF. The CDR3 DNA reads as TGTGCTAGTGCTGAGACCACCCAAGAGACCCAGTACTTC.

The chain carries TRBV3-1 and TRBJ1-5, with no clear D. The CDR3 is 15 residues long. V was shortened by 0 bases and J by 7 bases, with 13 bases between the two germline ends. Germline CDR1 LGHDT, CDR2 YNNKEL (reference sequence). In nucleotides, the CDR3 is TGTGCCAGCAGCCAAGAAGCTTTTGGGGAACAGCCCCAGCATTTT. Translation gives CASSQEAFGEQPQHF.

This clonotype appeared a few times. The chain has TRBV28 and TRBJ2-7; tentatively, D is TRBD2 (6 bases). This CDR3 spans 15 amino acids. V was trimmed by 1 base and J by 0 bases, leaving 10 bases between them. Germline CDR1 MDHEN, CDR2 SYDVKM. The CDR3 reads CASSLSLGGSYEQYF. Written as DNA, the CDR3 is TGTGCCAGCAGTTTATCGTTGGGGGGCTCCTACGAGCAGTACTTC.

This clonotype was detected a few times. The V and J genes are TRBV20-1 and TRBJ2-1, with no clear D. The CDR3 runs 9 residues. Trimming cost V 7 bases and J 15 bases, with 13 bases left between them. Looked up from germline, CDR1 is DFQATT and CDR2 is SNEGSKA (reference sequence). CDR3 loop: CSGGSTAFF. The DNA for the CDR3 is TGCAGTGGCGGCTCCACGGCGTTCTTC.

This sequence joins TRBV19 and TRBJ2-1; TRBD1 or TRBD2 may be the D gene (5 bases each). V was clipped by 7 bases and J by 15 bases, with 16 bases between them. Germline CDR1 reads LNHDA; CDR2 reads SQIVND (reference sequence). This CDR3 spans 11 amino acids. CDR3 loop: CASIQGPRLFF. The CDR3 DNA sequence: TGTGCCAGTATCCAGGGACCCCGCCTGTTCTTC.

This clonotype was counted only a few times. The J gene is TRBJ2-2, the V gene TRBV7-9; possibly TRBD2 for D (5 bases). The ends were cut back, 3 bases at V and 1 base at J, with 9 bases in the middle. Germline CDR1 reads SEHNR; CDR2 reads FQNEAQ (reference sequence). The CDR3 is 15 residues long. CDR3 DNA sequence: TGTGCCAGCAGCTTGGACTCGGGGAACACCGGGGAGCTGTTTTTT. Its translation is CASSLDSGNTGELFF. Full variable domain (remainder filled in from reference TRBV7-9 and TRBJ2-2): DTGVSQNPRHKITKRGQNVTFRCDPISEHNRLYWYRQTLGQGPEFLTYFQNEAQLEKSRLLSDRFSAERPKGSFSTLEIQRTEQGDSAMYLCASSLDSGNTGELFFGEGSRLTVL.